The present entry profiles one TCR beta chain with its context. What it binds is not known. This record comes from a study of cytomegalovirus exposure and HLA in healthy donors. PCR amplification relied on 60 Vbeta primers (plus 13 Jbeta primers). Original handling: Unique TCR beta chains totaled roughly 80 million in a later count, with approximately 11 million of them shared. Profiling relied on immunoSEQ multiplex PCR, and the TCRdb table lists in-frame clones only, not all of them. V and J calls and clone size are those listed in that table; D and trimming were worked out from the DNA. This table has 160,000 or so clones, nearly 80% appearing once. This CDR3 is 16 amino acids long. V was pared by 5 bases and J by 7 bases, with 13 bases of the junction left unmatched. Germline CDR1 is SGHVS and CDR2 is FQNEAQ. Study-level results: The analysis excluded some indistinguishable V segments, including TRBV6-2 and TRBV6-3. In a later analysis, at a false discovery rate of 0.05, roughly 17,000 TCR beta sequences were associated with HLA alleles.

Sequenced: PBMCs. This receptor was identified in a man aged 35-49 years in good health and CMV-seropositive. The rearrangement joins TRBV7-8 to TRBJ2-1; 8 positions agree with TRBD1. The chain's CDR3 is CASSHVSPGGVNEQFF. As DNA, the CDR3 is TGTGCCAGCAGCCATGTGAGTCCAGGGGGCGTGAATGAGCAGTTCTTC.